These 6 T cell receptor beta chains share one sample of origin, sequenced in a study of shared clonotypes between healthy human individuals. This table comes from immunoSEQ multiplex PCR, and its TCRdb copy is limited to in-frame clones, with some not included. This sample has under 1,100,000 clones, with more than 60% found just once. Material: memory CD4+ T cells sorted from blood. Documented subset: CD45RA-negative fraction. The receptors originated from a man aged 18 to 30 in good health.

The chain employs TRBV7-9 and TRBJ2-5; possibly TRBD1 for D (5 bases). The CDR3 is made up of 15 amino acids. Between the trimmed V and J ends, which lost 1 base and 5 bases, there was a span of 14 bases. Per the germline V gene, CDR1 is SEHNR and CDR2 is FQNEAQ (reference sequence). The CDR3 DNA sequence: TGTGCCAGCAGCTTAGACAGGTTGAAGAAGGAGACCCAGTACTTC. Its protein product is CASSLDRLKKETQYF. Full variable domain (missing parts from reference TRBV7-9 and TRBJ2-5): DTGVSQNPRHKITKRGQNVTFRCDPISEHNRLYWYRQTLGQGPEFLTYFQNEAQLEKSRLLSDRFSAERPKGSFSTLEIQRTEQGDSAMYLCASSLDRLKKETQYFGPGTRLLVL.

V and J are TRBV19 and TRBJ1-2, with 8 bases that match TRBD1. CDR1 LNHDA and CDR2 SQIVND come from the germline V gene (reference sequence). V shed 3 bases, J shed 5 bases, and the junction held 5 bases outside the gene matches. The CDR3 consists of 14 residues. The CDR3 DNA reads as TGTGCCAGTAGTATGGGTCAGGGGGCGTATGGCTACACCTTC. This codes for CASSMGQGAYGYTF.

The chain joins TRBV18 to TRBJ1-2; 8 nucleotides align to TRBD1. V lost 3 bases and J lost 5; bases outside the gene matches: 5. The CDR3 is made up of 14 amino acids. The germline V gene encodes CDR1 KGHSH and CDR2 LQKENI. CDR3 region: CASSPDRGPYGYTF. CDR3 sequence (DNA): TGTGCCAGCTCACCCGACAGGGGCCCTTATGGCTACACCTTC.

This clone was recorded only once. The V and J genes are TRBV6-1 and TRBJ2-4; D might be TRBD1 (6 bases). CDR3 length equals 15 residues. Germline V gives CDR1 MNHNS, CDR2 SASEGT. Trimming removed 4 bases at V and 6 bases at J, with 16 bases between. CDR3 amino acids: CASSGGRTAGNIQYF. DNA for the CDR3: TGTGCCAGCAGTGGGGGGCGGACAGCTGGAAACATTCAGTACTTC.

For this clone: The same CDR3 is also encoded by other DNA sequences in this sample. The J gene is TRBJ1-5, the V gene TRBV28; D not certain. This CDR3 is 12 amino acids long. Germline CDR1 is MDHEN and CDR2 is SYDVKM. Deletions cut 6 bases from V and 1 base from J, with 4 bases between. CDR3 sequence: CASRISNQPQHF. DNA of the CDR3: TGTGCCAGCAGGATAAGCAATCAGCCCCAGCATTTT. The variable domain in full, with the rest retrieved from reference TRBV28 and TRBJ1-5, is DVKVTQSSRYLVKRTGEKVFLECVQDMDHENMFWYRQDPGLGLRLIYFSYDVKMKEKGDIPEGYSVSREKKERFSLILESASTNQTSMYLCASRISNQPQHFGDGTRLSIL.

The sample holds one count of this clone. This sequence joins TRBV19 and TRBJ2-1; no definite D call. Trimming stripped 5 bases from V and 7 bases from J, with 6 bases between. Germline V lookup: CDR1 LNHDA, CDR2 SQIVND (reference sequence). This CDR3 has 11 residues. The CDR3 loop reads CASSGRNEQFF. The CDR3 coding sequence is TGTGCCAGTAGTGGGCGGAATGAGCAGTTCTTC. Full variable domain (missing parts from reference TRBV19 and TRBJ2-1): DGGITQSPKYLFRKEGQNVTLSCEQNLNHDAMYWYRQDPGQGLRLIYYSQIVNDFQKGDIAEGYSVSREKKESFPLTVTSAQKNPTAFYLCASSGRNEQFFGPGTRLTVL.